Detailed here is one T cell receptor beta chain. The antigen remains unidentified. The sample comes from a study of monozygotic twins with inflammatory bowel disease. Study conclusions and caveats: Immunosuppressive treatments were not uniform, and this may have added variability to patient repertoires. TCRbeta diversity (inverse Simpson) was lower in IBD patients than in healthy co-twins.

The CDR3 loop spans 14 amino acids. CDR1 is DFQATT, CDR2 SNEGSKA, per germline (reference sequence). Using the 5' RACE reads, TCRdb records one entry per CDR3 protein without DNA. The sample data list some 450,000 distinct CDR3 sequences. The specimen sequenced was blood. V gene TRBV20-1 combines with J gene TRBJ2-5; TCRdb's D call, TRBD2, is unchecked because there is no DNA. This clonotype originated in a human donor with ulcerative colitis or Crohn's disease, or a healthy co-twin of an affected twin (not recorded which). CDR3 loop: CSARLAGVQETQYF.